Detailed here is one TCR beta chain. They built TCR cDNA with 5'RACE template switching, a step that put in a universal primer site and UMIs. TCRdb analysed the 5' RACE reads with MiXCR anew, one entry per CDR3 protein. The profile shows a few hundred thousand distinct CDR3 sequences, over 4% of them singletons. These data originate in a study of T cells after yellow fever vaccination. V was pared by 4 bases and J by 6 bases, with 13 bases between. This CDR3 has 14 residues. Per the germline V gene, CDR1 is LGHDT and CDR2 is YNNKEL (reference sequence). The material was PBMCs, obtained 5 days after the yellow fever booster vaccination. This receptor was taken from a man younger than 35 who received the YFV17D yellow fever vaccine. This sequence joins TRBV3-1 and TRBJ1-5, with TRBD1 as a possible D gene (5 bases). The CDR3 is CASSRGGWSQPQHF. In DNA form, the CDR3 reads TGTGCCAGCAGCCGCGGGGGGTGGAGTCAGCCCCAGCATTTT. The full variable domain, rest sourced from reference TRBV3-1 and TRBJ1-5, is DTAVSQTPKYLVTQMGNDKSIKCEQNLGHDTMYWYKQDSKKFLKIMFSYNNKELIINETVPNRFSPKSPDKAHLNLHINSLELGDSAVYFCASSRGGWSQPQHFGDGTRLSIL.